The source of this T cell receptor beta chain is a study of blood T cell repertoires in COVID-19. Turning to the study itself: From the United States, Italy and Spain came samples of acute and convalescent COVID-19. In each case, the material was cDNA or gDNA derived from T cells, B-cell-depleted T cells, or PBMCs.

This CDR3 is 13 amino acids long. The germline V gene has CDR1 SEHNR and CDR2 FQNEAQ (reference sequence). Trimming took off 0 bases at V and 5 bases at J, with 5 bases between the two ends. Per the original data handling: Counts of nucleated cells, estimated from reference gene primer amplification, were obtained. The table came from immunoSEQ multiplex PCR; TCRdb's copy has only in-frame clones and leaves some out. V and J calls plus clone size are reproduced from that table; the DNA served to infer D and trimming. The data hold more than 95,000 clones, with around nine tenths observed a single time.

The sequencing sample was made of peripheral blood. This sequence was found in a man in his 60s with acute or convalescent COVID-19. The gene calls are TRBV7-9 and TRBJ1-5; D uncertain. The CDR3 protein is CASSLASDQPQHF. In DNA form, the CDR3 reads TGTGCCAGCAGCTTAGCGAGCGATCAGCCCCAGCATTTT.